Sequencing of this T cell receptor beta chain was carried out in a study of shared clonotypes between healthy human individuals. The table came from immunoSEQ multiplex PCR; TCRdb's copy has only in-frame clones and leaves some out. The sample includes roughly 2,000,000 clones, less than 95% seen only once; the top ten take more than 0.9%. CDR3 length: 18 residues. Germline lookup yields CDR1 LGHNA and CDR2 YSLEER. V was pared by 2 bases and J by 2 bases, with 11 bases of the junction left unmatched. Only one count was recorded for this clone. CD45RO-negative cells were positively selected for CCR7, leaving out terminally differentiated effector memory CD45RA+ cells.

The chain recombines TRBV4-3 with TRBJ2-7, with 11 nucleotides matching TRBD2. Material for sequencing was naive CD8+ T cells sorted from blood. The TCR sequence derives from a man younger than 30 in good health. This CDR3 is CASSQSHGSGRVTYEQYF. As DNA, the CDR3 is TGCGCCAGCAGCCAATCCCACGGTAGCGGGAGGGTTACCTACGAGCAGTACTTC.